This TCR beta chain was sequenced during a study of regulatory T cells in long-lasting Graves disease. As for time point: newly diagnosed GD, antithyroid drugs for less than 3 months. Generation of the TCR library employed RNA extracted from PBMCs. V shed 0 bases and J shed 2 bases, with 14 bases lying between them. CDR1 and CDR2 from the germline V gene are SGHRS and YFSETQ. CDR3 length equals 17 residues. Researchers made TCR beta libraries by using iRepertoire HTBI primers and running Arm-PCR on CDR3 regions. In TCRdb, the multiplex PCR reads were re-called with MiXCR into one record per CDR3 protein. The repertoire includes approximately 440,000 distinct CDR3 sequences, 15% to 20% of them detected once, and 12% sits in the top ten. This clonotype was observed many times. In addition, the sample was reused for a study of T cells in Graves' hyperthyroidism and ophthalmopathy. This second study notes: RT-PCR in the first round (using the HTBI primer set) targeted the TCR CDR3.

This specimen was peripheral blood mononuclear cells (PBMCs), taken at new diagnosis, from a patient treated with antithyroid drugs. This TCR derives from a man aged 35-49 years with Graves disease. This rearrangement joins TRBV5-1 to TRBJ2-2; maybe TRBD2 (6 bases). Here the CDR3 reads CASSLGTGRANTGELFF. As DNA, the CDR3 is TGCGCCAGCAGCTTGGGGACCGGGAGAGCAAACACCGGGGAGCTGTTTTTT.